This T cell receptor (beta chain) was documented in a study of T cell changes during pregnancy in multiple sclerosis. Sequencing was performed with immunoSEQ multiplex PCR; in TCRdb, only in-frame clones are kept and a portion is missing. The table records 65,000 to 70,000 clones, about nine tenths of them present only once. The sample in question was peripheral blood, obtained in the first trimester of pregnancy. The clonotype comes from a female donor with multiple sclerosis, enrolled in a pregnancy study.

CDR3 bases: TGTGCCAGCAGCCAAGATGCAACCGGTAGTTCTGGAAACACCATATATTTT. This encodes CASSQDATGSSGNTIYF. V and J are TRBV4-2 and TRBJ1-3; D not resolved. This CDR3 comprises 17 residues. Germline-derived CDR1 and CDR2 are LGHNA and YNFKEQ. Trimming removed 0 bases from V and 1 base from J, with 13 bases in between.